This passage covers 26 T cell receptor beta chains from one sample sequenced in a study of T cells after yellow fever vaccination. TCRdb re-analysed the 5' RACE reads in MiXCR, keeping a single row per CDR3 protein. The repertoire consists of a few hundred thousand distinct CDR3 sequences, with about 6.9% occurring once and the leading ten covering over 15%. The sequencing here drew on PBMCs, taken about 41 days after the first yellow fever vaccination. These receptors all come from a man aged 18 to 30 who received the YFV17D yellow fever vaccine.

V gene TRBV11-2 combines with J gene TRBJ1-2; D not resolved. Trimming pared 5 bases from V and 11 bases from J, leaving 30 bases between. The CDR3 contains 17 residues. Per the germline V gene, CDR1 is SGHAT and CDR2 is FQNNGV. The chain's CDR3 is CASSHRASREANGSYTF. CDR3 in DNA: TGTGCCAGCAGCCATCGGGCCTCGAGGGAGGCCAATGGCTCGTACACCTTC.

This clonotype was seen only a few times. The chain uses TRBV18 and TRBJ1-2; D is unclear. Per germline, CDR1 KGHSH and CDR2 LQKENI. Between the trimmed V and J ends, which lost 3 bases and 2 bases, there was a span of 13 bases. This CDR3 is 15 amino acids long. CDR3 DNA sequence: TGTGCCAGCTCACCTCTAACATTTTCAAACTATGGCTACACCTTC. Translating it yields CASSPLTFSNYGYTF.

This clonotype turned up a few times. The chain combines TRBV12-3 or TRBV12-4 with TRBJ1-1, with 7 bases that match TRBD1. CDR3 size: 15 residues. The V gene end was trimmed by 6 bases and the J gene end by 5 bases; junction bases not matched to a gene: 12. CDR3 DNA sequence: TGTGCCAGCAGGTACAGGGGATCCCTTTGGACTGAAGCTTTCTTT. This sequence encodes CASRYRGSLWTEAFF.

This clonotype has a handful of counts. The V call is TRBV4-1, the J call TRBJ2-7; 7 nucleotides match TRBD2. J lost 0 bases, V lost 1 base, and 0 bases had no gene match. The CDR3 has 14 amino acids. The germline V gene has CDR1 MGHRA and CDR2 YSYEKL. The CDR3 sequence is CASSQGTSSYEQYF. CDR3 nucleotides: TGCGCCAGCAGCCAAGGGACTAGCTCCTACGAGCAGTACTTC.

This clonotype was observed a handful of times. The CDR3 nucleotides read TGTGCCAGCAGCCCAGAGGGGGCAGGTTACACTGAAGCTTTCTTT. Its protein is CASSPEGAGYTEAFF. The chain employs TRBV13 and TRBJ1-1; TRBD1 matches at 7 bases. The CDR3 is 15 residues long. Germline V gives CDR1 PRHDT, CDR2 FYEKMQ (reference sequence). Trimming took 5 bases from V and 3 from J; bases not matched to a gene: 9.

The rearrangement links TRBV29-1 to TRBJ2-3, with D uncertain. Germline loops: CDR1 SQVTM, CDR2 ANQGSEA. The CDR3 has 17 amino acids. V was shortened by 7 bases and J by 0 bases, with 23 bases between the two germline ends. The CDR3 protein is CSARLSKQIGSTDTQYF. CDR3 nucleotides: TGCAGCGCTAGATTGTCAAAACAGATCGGCAGCACAGATACGCAGTATTTT.

V gene TRBV5-1 combines with J gene TRBJ2-1; TRBD2 is a possible D gene (6 bases). V gave up 4 bases and J gave up 4 bases, with 21 bases separating them. The germline V gene encodes CDR1 SGHRS and CDR2 YFSETQ. This CDR3 spans 17 amino acids. This CDR3 reads CASSPAASAPLYNEQFF. Written as DNA, the CDR3 is TGCGCCAGCAGCCCCGCGGCTAGCGCCCCGTTATACAATGAGCAGTTCTTC.

The V call is TRBV29-1, the J call TRBJ2-2; D not resolved. Deletions cut 5 bases from V and 1 base from J, with 14 bases between. Germline V gives CDR1 SQVTM, CDR2 ANQGSEA. This CDR3 has 15 amino acids. The CDR3 sequence: CSVRPAEMNTGELFF. The CDR3 DNA sequence: TGCAGCGTTCGGCCCGCCGAGATGAACACCGGGGAGCTGTTTTTT.

V is TRBV5-6 and J is TRBJ2-6; possible D gene TRBD1, 5 bases. CDR3 length equals 17 residues. V lost 0 bases and J 1 base, leaving 11 bases between the germline ends. CDR1 and CDR2 from the germline V gene are SGHDT and YYEEEE. As DNA, the CDR3 is TGTGCCAGCAGCTTGGTCCCAGGGCGGTCTGGGGCCAACGTCCTGACTTTC. Its translation is CASSLVPGRSGANVLTF.

This chain links TRBV7-9 with TRBJ2-3; D gene unclear. The CDR3 totals 13 residues. CDR1 SEHNR and CDR2 FQNEAQ come from the germline V gene (reference sequence). V was trimmed by 1 base and J by 7 bases, leaving 9 bases between them. The CDR3 DNA follows: TGTGCCAGCAGCTTAGGGTTTCAGAATACGCAGTATTTT. As protein: CASSLGFQNTQYF.

This clonotype has more than one count but fewer than ten. The chain has TRBV20-1 and TRBJ1-2; a possible D gene is TRBD1 (6 bases). The germline gives CDR1 DFQATT, CDR2 SNEGSKA (reference sequence). The CDR3 consists of 10 residues. Trimming took 5 bases from V and 8 from J, leaving 9 bases between them. The CDR3 loop reads CSAPGAGYTF. CDR3 bases: TGCAGTGCTCCGGGGGCAGGCTACACCTTC.

The chain recombines TRBV5-1 with TRBJ2-7; tentative D call: TRBD1 (6 bases). CDR3 length: 14 amino acids. V was clipped by 0 bases and J by 9 bases, with 16 bases between them. Germline lookup yields CDR1 SGHRS and CDR2 YFSETQ. CDR3 sequence reads: CASSLANPGQVQYF. Written as DNA, the CDR3 is TGCGCCAGCAGCTTGGCCAATCCGGGACAAGTGCAGTACTTC. The whole variable domain, filled in from reference TRBV5-1 and TRBJ2-7, reads KAGVTQTPRYLIKTRGQQVTLSCSPISGHRSVSWYQQTPGQGLQFLFEYFSETQRNKGNFPGRFSGRQFSNSRSEMNVSTLELGDSALYLCASSLANPGQVQYFGPGTRLTVT.

This clonotype was picked up many times. The V gene is TRBV5-1, the J gene TRBJ1-6; D call uncertain. This CDR3 is built from 14 residues. The V gene lost 3 bases and the J gene lost 6 bases, with 10 bases spanning the gap. Germline V lookup: CDR1 SGHRS, CDR2 YFSETQ. The CDR3 DNA is TGCGCCAGCAGCTGGCCTCGGACTAATTCACCCCTCCACTTT. It translates to CASSWPRTNSPLHF.

The chain employs TRBV6-2 or TRBV6-3 and TRBJ1-5, with D uncertain. Trimming shortened V by 8 bases and J by 5 bases, and 13 bases separated the two germline ends. Germline V gene lookup returns CDR1 MNHEY and CDR2 SVGEGT. This CDR3 is built from 13 residues. The CDR3 sequence: CASSSYVDQPQHF. CDR3 DNA: TGTGCCAGCTCCTCCTACGTGGATCAGCCCCAGCATTTT.

This clonotype was recorded a few times. V and J are TRBV28 and TRBJ2-2; 8 bases align to TRBD2. The CDR3 totals 15 residues. V lost 7 bases to trimming and J lost 1 base; unmatched junction nucleotides: 5. The germline CDR1 and CDR2 sequences are MDHEN and SYDVKM. CDR3 loop: CASTPAGVNTGELFF. As DNA, the CDR3 is TGTGCCAGCACTCCAGCGGGGGTGAACACCGGGGAGCTGTTTTTT.

This clonotype was counted between two and nine times. The V gene is TRBV5-1, the J gene TRBJ1-6; no clear D gene. The CDR3 consists of 12 residues. V lost 2 bases to trimming and J lost 6 bases, with 3 bases between them. Germline V gene lookup returns CDR1 SGHRS and CDR2 YFSETQ. CDR3 in DNA: TGCGCCAGCAGCTTCAGTAATTCACCCCTCCACTTT. It specifies CASSFSNSPLHF.

This clonotype showed up just a few times. The V call is TRBV10-3, the J call TRBJ2-7, with D possibly matching TRBD1 (5 bases). V was pared by 2 bases and J by 1 base, with 12 bases between. CDR1 and CDR2 (germline): ENHRY, SYGVKD. This CDR3 region has 15 residues. CDR3 sequence reads: CAISEPDTLSYEQYF. In nucleotides, the CDR3 is TGTGCCATCAGTGAGCCGGACACATTATCCTACGAGCAGTACTTC.

V and J are TRBV29-1 and TRBJ2-3; D could derive from TRBD1 or TRBD2 (6 bases each). This CDR3 spans 16 amino acids. Trimming cost V 5 bases and J 0 bases, with 18 bases left between them. Germline values: CDR1 SQVTM, CDR2 ANQGSEA. This CDR3 reads CSVPRGPGLSTDTQYF. The CDR3 nucleotides are TGCAGCGTTCCCCGGGGGCCAGGCCTTAGCACAGATACGCAGTATTTT.

This clonotype has just a few counts. The chain combines TRBV7-3 with TRBJ2-3; TRBD1 is a possible D gene (6 bases). Germline values: CDR1 SGHTA, CDR2 FQGTGA. V lost 5 bases and J 4 bases, leaving 13 bases between the germline ends. The length of the CDR3 is 14 residues. CDR3 in DNA: TGTGCCAGCAGCCCAGAACAGGGTTCAGATACGCAGTATTTT. Its protein is CASSPEQGSDTQYF.

The chain joins TRBV7-2 to TRBJ2-1, with TRBD2 identical over 7 bases. V was clipped by 9 bases and J by 14 bases; unmatched bases: 4. The germline V gene has CDR1 SGHTA and CDR2 FQGNSA. This CDR3 is 9 amino acids long. The CDR3 DNA reads TGTGCCAGTGGGGGGGTAGAGTTCTTC. This codes for CASGGVEFF.

This clonotype appeared a few times. This rearrangement joins TRBV5-5 to TRBJ2-4, with D possibly TRBD2 on 6 matching bases. CDR1 and CDR2 from the germline V gene are SGHKS and YYEKEE (reference sequence). The CDR3 extends over 15 amino acids. Trimming removed 0 bases at V and 7 bases at J, with 14 bases between. The CDR3 sequence is CASSLGDFANNIQYF. In nucleotides, the CDR3 is TGTGCCAGCAGCTTGGGGGACTTTGCGAATAACATTCAGTACTTC.

This clonotype has a handful of counts. The chain links TRBV12-3 or TRBV12-4 to TRBJ2-1; TRBD1 or TRBD2 may be the D gene (5 bases each). Deletions cut 5 bases from V and 0 bases from J, with 8 bases between. The CDR3 spans 14 residues. CDR3 sequence reads: CASSGTSSYNEQFF. The CDR3 DNA reads TGTGCCAGCAGTGGGACGAGCTCCTACAATGAGCAGTTCTTC.

This clonotype was counted between two and nine times. The chain couples TRBV5-6 to TRBJ1-5; TRBD1 is a possible D gene (5 bases). Trimming pared 6 bases from V and 4 bases from J, leaving 17 bases between. The CDR3 runs 15 residues. CDR1 SGHDT and CDR2 YYEEEE come from the germline V gene. CDR3 loop: CASKTSGQGNQPQHF. The CDR3 nucleotides are TGTGCCAGCAAGACTTCGGGGCAGGGTAATCAGCCCCAGCATTTT.

Only a few counts were recorded for this clonotype. The chain couples TRBV28 to TRBJ2-5; D is undetermined. The V gene lost 3 bases and the J gene lost 0 bases, with 11 bases spanning the gap. CDR1 is MDHEN, CDR2 SYDVKM, per germline. CDR3 length: 15 residues. This CDR3 is CASSLGRSHQETQYF. The CDR3 bases are TGTGCCAGCAGTTTGGGCAGAAGTCACCAAGAGACCCAGTACTTC.

The sample holds a few counts of this clonotype. The chain joins TRBV19 to TRBJ1-5, with D uncertain. CDR1 is LNHDA, CDR2 SQIVND, per germline (reference sequence). V lost 3 bases and J 0 bases, leaving 9 bases between the germline ends. The CDR3 totals 15 residues. The CDR3 DNA reads TGTGCCAGTAGTATTACAACCTATAGCAATCAGCCCCAGCATTTT. Amino acids: CASSITTYSNQPQHF.

The chain is built from TRBV6-1 and TRBJ1-6, with 9 bases matching TRBD1. V shed 6 bases, J shed 10 bases, and the junction held 4 bases outside the gene matches. The CDR3 runs 13 residues. Germline loops: CDR1 MNHNS, CDR2 SASEGT. The CDR3 nucleotides read TGTGCCAGCAGGGGACAGGGAGAATCACCCCTCCACTTT. Its translation: CASRGQGESPLHF.